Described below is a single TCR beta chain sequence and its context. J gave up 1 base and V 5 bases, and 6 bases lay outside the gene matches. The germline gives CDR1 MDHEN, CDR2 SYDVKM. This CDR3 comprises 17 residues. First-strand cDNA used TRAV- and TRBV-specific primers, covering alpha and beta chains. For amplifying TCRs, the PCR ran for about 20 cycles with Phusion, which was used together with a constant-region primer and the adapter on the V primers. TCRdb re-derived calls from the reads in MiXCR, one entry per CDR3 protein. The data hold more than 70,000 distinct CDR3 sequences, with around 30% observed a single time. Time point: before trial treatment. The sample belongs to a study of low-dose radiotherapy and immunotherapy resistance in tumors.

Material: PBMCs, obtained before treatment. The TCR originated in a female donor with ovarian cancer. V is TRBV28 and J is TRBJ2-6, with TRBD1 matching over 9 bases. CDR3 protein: CASSHRGRGSGANVLTF. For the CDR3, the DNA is TGTGCCAGCAGTCACAGGGGGCGCGGATCTGGGGCCAACGTCCTGACTTTC.